This TCR beta chain was captured by sequencing in a study of cytomegalovirus exposure and HLA in healthy donors. The V and J ends lost 2 bases and 9 bases respectively, with 8 bases between them. Germline V gene data show CDR1 as SEHNR and CDR2 as FQNEAQ (reference sequence). CDR3 length equals 12 residues. 13 Jbeta primers and 60 Vbeta primers were used for the PCR. Profiled with immunoSEQ multiplex PCR; TCRdb holds only in-frame clones, not every one. In the table there are about 120,000 clones, approximately 69% of which are singletons. What was sequenced was PBMCs. The chain uses TRBV7-9 and TRBJ1-5; D is unclear. The source of this sequence is a woman between 50 and 59 years old in good health and CMV-seropositive. CDR3 amino acids: CASSLPGAPQHF. The CDR3 DNA reads TGTGCCAGCAGCTTACCGGGTGCGCCCCAGCATTTT. Full variable domain (remainder filled in from reference TRBV7-9 and TRBJ1-5): DTGVSQNPRHKITKRGQNVTFRCDPISEHNRLYWYRQTLGQGPEFLTYFQNEAQLEKSRLLSDRFSAERPKGSFSTLEIQRTEQGDSAMYLCASSLPGAPQHFGDGTRLSIL.